The 14 T cell receptor beta chains below were found in one sample sequenced in a study of cytomegalovirus exposure and HLA in healthy donors. Primers included in the PCR were 60 Vbeta and 13 Jbeta primers. Profiling relied on immunoSEQ multiplex PCR, and the TCRdb table lists in-frame clones only, not all of them. The repertoire holds 70,000 to 95,000 clones, roughly 73% seen once, with over 2% in the top ten. The sample taken for sequencing was PBMCs. The source of these receptors is a man in his forties in good health and CMV-seronegative.

This sequence joins TRBV15 and TRBJ1-2, with D maybe TRBD1 (6 bases). V lost 5 bases to trimming and J lost 0 bases, with 13 bases between them. This CDR3 has 15 residues. Germline CDR1 is LNHNV and CDR2 is YYDKDF (reference sequence). The CDR3 DNA is TGTGCCACCAGCTTATCAGGGGCTGCTAACTATGGCTACACCTTC. This translates into CATSLSGAANYGYTF.

The CDR3 loop reads CASSLEAGGGYTF. The CDR3, as DNA: TGCGCCAGCAGCTTGGAGGCAGGGGGGGGCTACACCTTC. The chain joins TRBV5-1 to TRBJ1-2, with 7 bases matching TRBD1. J gave up 8 bases and V 0 bases, and 4 bases lay outside the gene matches. CDR1 is SGHRS, CDR2 YFSETQ, per germline. CDR3 length equals 13 residues.

V and J are TRBV10-3 and TRBJ2-7, with D possibly TRBD2 on 7 matching bases. V dropped 0 bases and J dropped 2 bases, with 14 bases sitting between them. The CDR3 runs 16 residues. Germline-derived CDR1 and CDR2 are ENHRY and SYGVKD. The CDR3 DNA reads TGTGCCATCAGTGAGTCGGGGGGGCGTGGGACCTACGAGCAGTACTTC. It codes for CAISESGGRGTYEQYF.

This clone was seen a few times. The genes are TRBV7-2 and TRBJ2-1; D might be TRBD1 (6 bases). V was trimmed by 1 base and J by 10 bases, leaving 20 bases between them. There are 16 residues in the CDR3. The germline CDR1 and CDR2 sequences are SGHTA and FQGNSA. The DNA of the CDR3 is TGTGCCAGCAGCTTAGGCCTGACAGGCGCTGAACGGGAGCAGTTCTTC. Encoded protein: CASSLGLTGAEREQFF.

The chain has TRBV5-1 and TRBJ2-7; D remains ambiguous. V gave up 0 bases and J gave up 0 bases, with 13 bases separating them. Per the germline V gene, CDR1 is SGHRS and CDR2 is YFSETQ. This CDR3 contains 16 residues. This chain's CDR3 is CASSLVTAESSYEQYF. As DNA, the CDR3 is TGCGCCAGCAGCTTGGTTACCGCGGAGAGCTCCTACGAGCAGTACTTC.

The chain carries TRBV5-4 and TRBJ2-7; 10 positions agree with TRBD2. Trimming at V came to 6 bases and at J to 6 bases, leaving 12 bases not matched to a gene. There are 15 residues in the CDR3. The germline V gene encodes CDR1 SGHNT and CDR2 YYREEE (reference sequence). The CDR3 DNA is TGTGCCAGCACCGGTGGGCTAGCGGGAGCTTCCGAGCAGTACTTC. This encodes CASTGGLAGASEQYF.

This clone came up a few times. The genes are TRBV5-4 and TRBJ2-3; TRBD2 aligns across 8 bases. V was pared by 3 bases and J by 4 bases, with 10 bases of the junction left unmatched. CDR1 SGHNT and CDR2 YYREEE come from the germline V gene (reference sequence). The CDR3 spans 16 residues. CDR3 sequence: CASSYKAGERPDTQYF. As DNA, the CDR3 is TGTGCCAGCAGCTACAAAGCGGGAGAGCGCCCAGATACGCAGTATTTT.

The chain employs TRBV6-6 and TRBJ1-5, with a possible D match to TRBD1 (5 bases). Germline V gene lookup returns CDR1 MNHNY and CDR2 SVGAGI (reference sequence). The CDR3 loop spans 15 amino acids. Trimming removed 5 bases from V and 2 bases from J, with 13 bases in between. This chain's CDR3 is CASSLWGGGNQPQHF. As DNA, the CDR3 is TGTGCCAGCAGTCTTTGGGGAGGGGGCAATCAGCCCCAGCATTTT.

The genes are TRBV7-8 and TRBJ1-4; no firm D call. The CDR3 is made up of 13 amino acids. V was shortened by 3 bases and J by 13 bases, with 15 bases between the two germline ends. Germline values: CDR1 SGHVS, CDR2 FQNEAQ. In nucleotides, the CDR3 is TGTGCCAGCAGCTTCGTCCCGATGGAGGGACTGTTTTTT. As protein: CASSFVPMEGLFF.

This clone was seen just once. The CDR3 DNA follows: TGTGCCAGCAGTTACGGGCTTTTTGCTGAAGCTTTCTTT. Amino acids: CASSYGLFAEAFF. V gene TRBV6-5 combines with J gene TRBJ1-1; D is uncertain. Germline V gene lookup returns CDR1 MNHEY and CDR2 SVGAGI. V was trimmed by 2 bases and J by 6 bases, leaving 10 bases between them. The length of the CDR3 is 13 residues.

The CDR3 loop reads CASSKGQAPTYTDEQFF. CDR3 bases: TGTGCCAGCAGCAAAGGACAGGCACCCACCTATACTGATGAGCAGTTCTTC. This rearrangement joins TRBV11-3 to TRBJ2-1; TRBD1 agrees at 7 bases. In germline, CDR1 is SGHNT, CDR2 YENEEA. The CDR3 spans 17 residues. V lost 5 bases, J lost 8 bases, and 18 bases stayed unmatched.

This clone was seen ten or more times. This chain uses TRBV6-1 with TRBJ1-2; 8 bases match TRBD1. Unmatched junction bases numbered 16, after V lost 2 bases and J lost 8 bases. The length of the CDR3 is 17 residues. The germline V gene has CDR1 MNHNS and CDR2 SASEGT. The DNA for the CDR3 is TGTGCCAGCAGTGAATATACTTCGGGGGACAGGAGGCAGGGCTACACCTTC. This codes for CASSEYTSGDRRQGYTF.

This clone has a handful of counts. This sequence joins TRBV19 and TRBJ2-2; possibly TRBD1 for D (6 bases). CDR1 LNHDA and CDR2 SQIVND come from the germline V gene (reference sequence). This CDR3 has 17 residues. V lost 7 bases and J 3 bases, leaving 21 bases between the germline ends. CDR3 DNA: TGTGCCAGTAAAAATGAAAGGGGGATTCGGGACACCGGGGAGCTGTTTTTT. Amino acids: CASKNERGIRDTGELFF.

The chain has TRBV6-5 and TRBJ1-1; a possible D gene is TRBD1 (6 bases). Trimming took off 2 bases at V and 1 base at J, with 11 bases between the two ends. Germline CDR1 is MNHEY and CDR2 is SVGAGI. The CDR3 spans 15 residues. The CDR3 region is CASSYPGQSNTEAFF. CDR3 nucleotide sequence: TGTGCCAGCAGTTACCCTGGACAGTCGAACACTGAAGCTTTCTTT.